This is a list of T cell receptor beta chains from one sample in a study of blood T cell repertoires in COVID-19. Generated by immunoSEQ multiplex PCR, the TCRdb table keeps only in-frame clones and is missing some. This table holds about 220,000 clones, around 85% found once. The source material was PBMCs or T cells enriched from blood (not recorded which). Source of these receptors: a woman aged 40-49 years with acute COVID-19. CDR3s include the opening cysteine and the closing phenylalanine or tryptophan. D genes are given only for firm matches. Part of the rows lack a size; the others show once, few, many or a class for expanded clones.

CDR3aa	CDR3nt	d_gene	j_gene	abundance	v_gene
CASSPTAGAGDEQFF	TGTGCCAGCAGTCCGACAGCGGGAGCCGGGGATGAGCAGTTCTTC	TRBD2	TRBJ2-1	once	TRBV28
CASSLGGRRYGYTF	TGTGCCAGCAGCTTAGGGGGGAGGAGGTATGGCTACACCTTC	.	TRBJ1-2	.	TRBV11-2
CASSRDRYSGNTIYF	TGTGCCAGTAGTAGAGACAGGTACTCTGGAAACACCATATATTTT	.	TRBJ1-3	.	TRBV19
CASSSRDWWGNTEAFF	TGTGCCAGCAGCTCCAGGGATTGGTGGGGGAACACTGAAGCTTTCTTT	.	TRBJ1-1	.	TRBV11-1
CASSSDGYTF	TGTGCCAGCAGTTCCGATGGCTACACCTTC	.	TRBJ1-2	.	TRBV28
CASSRDRDFEGTQYF	TGTGCCAGCAGCAGGGACAGGGATTTTGAAGGGACCCAGTACTTC	TRBD1	TRBJ2-5	.	TRBV5-4
CASSATGLLYGYTF	TGTGCCAGTAGTGCCACAGGGCTTCTCTATGGCTACACCTTC	.	TRBJ1-2	.	TRBV19
CASSRRTGPGDTEAFF	TGTGCCAGCAGCCGCCGGACAGGGCCTGGGGACACTGAAGCTTTCTTT	TRBD1	TRBJ1-1	.	TRBV3-1/TRBV3-2
CASSLQGRTEAFF	TGTGCCAGCAGTTTACAGGGAAGGACTGAAGCTTTCTTT	.	TRBJ1-1	.	TRBV27
CASSLGDRVGYEQYF	TGTGCCAGCAGCTTAGGGGACAGGGTAGGTTACGAGCAGTACTTC	TRBD1	TRBJ2-7	.	TRBV13
CASTSDRSSGYTF	TGTGCCAGCACTTCCGACCGGAGTAGTGGCTACACCTTC	.	TRBJ1-2	.	TRBV28
CASSIGQGTSNQPQHF	TGTGCCAGTAGTATTGGACAGGGTACAAGCAATCAGCCCCAGCATTTT	TRBD1	TRBJ1-5	.	TRBV19
CASSVSGSGEYEEQYF	TGTGCCAGCAGCGTCTCTGGGAGCGGGGAGTACGAGGAGCAGTACTTC	TRBD2	TRBJ2-7	.	TRBV9
CASSFRGGLVPHEQYF	TGTGCCAGCAGTTTCAGGGGGGGACTAGTCCCTCACGAGCAGTACTTC	.	TRBJ2-7	.	TRBV27
CASSKVAGGFLAKNIQYF	TGTGCCAGCTCGAAGGTAGCGGGAGGATTTCTAGCCAAAAACATTCAGTACTTC	TRBD2	TRBJ2-4	.	TRBV28
CASSQTGADTQYF	TGTGCCAGCAGCCAAACGGGGGCAGATACGCAGTATTTT	.	TRBJ2-3	few	TRBV4-2
CASSKEEGAKETQYF	TGTGCCAGCAGCAAAGAGGAGGGGGCGAAAGAGACCCAGTACTTC	.	TRBJ2-5	.	TRBV21-1
CATSRVGLSNEQFF	TGTGCCACCAGCAGAGTCGGACTATCCAATGAGCAGTTCTTC	.	TRBJ2-1	.	TRBV15
CASSGQGYSNEQFF	TGTGCCAGTAGTGGACAGGGGTACTCCAATGAGCAGTTCTTC	TRBD1	TRBJ2-1	once	TRBV19
CASSLASVRTVADKAFF	TGTGCCAGCAGCCTGGCCAGCGTCCGGACGGTGGCGGACAAGGCTTTCTTT	.	TRBJ1-1	few	TRBV5-4
CASSRSGQGNIQYF	TGTGCCAGCTCACGATCGGGACAGGGGAACATTCAGTACTTC	TRBD1	TRBJ2-4	.	TRBV18
CASSAQGLSQPQHF	TGTGCCAGCAGTGCTCAGGGTTTAAGTCAGCCCCAGCATTTT	.	TRBJ1-5	.	TRBV2
CASSYAVGLAGRNDEQYF	TGTGCCAGCAGTTACGCGGTCGGGCTAGCGGGAAGGAACGACGAGCAGTACTTC	TRBD2	TRBJ2-7	.	TRBV6-2/TRBV6-3
CASSSDRGKDTEAFF	TGTGCCAGCAGCTCGGACAGGGGGAAGGACACTGAAGCTTTCTTT	TRBD1	TRBJ1-1	.	TRBV7-9
CASNLWGEGGYTF	TGTGCCAGCAATCTCTGGGGGGAAGGGGGCTACACCTTC	.	TRBJ1-2	.	TRBV9
CASSLYTSTDTQYF	TGTGCCAGCTCTCTCTATACTAGCACAGATACGCAGTATTTT	.	TRBJ2-3	.	TRBV18
CASQMGVGTEAFF	TGTGCCAGCCAAATGGGAGTCGGCACTGAAGCTTTCTTT	.	TRBJ1-1	.	TRBV11-2
CASSFGGFQETQYF	TGTGCCAGCAGCTTTGGAGGGTTCCAAGAGACCCAGTACTTC	.	TRBJ2-5	.	TRBV7-2
CASSFKFFSGANVLTF	TGTGCCAGCAGCTTCAAATTTTTCTCTGGGGCCAACGTCCTGACTTTC	.	TRBJ2-6	.	TRBV5-8
CASSKNRYPGQGVFDTEAFF	TGTGCCAGCAGCAAAAACCGCTACCCGGGACAGGGGGTCTTTGACACTGAAGCTTTCTTT	.	TRBJ1-1	.	TRBV21-1
CASSLGTTGGIYEQYF	TGCGCCAGCAGCTTGGGCACAACAGGGGGAATCTACGAGCAGTACTTC	TRBD1	TRBJ2-7	once	TRBV5-1
CASSNDRLAALETQYF	TGTGCCAGTAGTAACGATCGACTAGCGGCCCTCGAGACCCAGTACTTC	TRBD2	TRBJ2-5	once	TRBV19
CAISELSGYEQYF	TGTGCCATCAGTGAGCTGTCCGGCTACGAGCAGTACTTC	.	TRBJ2-7	.	TRBV10-3
CASSLLRTAGETQYF	TGTGCCAGCAGCTTACTTAGGACAGCGGGGGAGACCCAGTACTTC	.	TRBJ2-5	.	TRBV7-8
CAWSGGSFVGGAVDTQYF	TGTGCCTGGAGTGGAGGGTCTTTTGTGGGGGGTGCGGTAGATACGCAGTATTTT	.	TRBJ2-3	.	TRBV30
CASSYSTGYEQYF	TGCGCCAGCAGCTACTCGACAGGGTACGAGCAGTACTTC	TRBD1	TRBJ2-7	once	TRBV5-1
CAGGLIETFF	TGTGCCGGAGGGCTAATTGAGACTTTCTTT	.	TRBJ1-1	.	TRBV6-5
CASSLRQGEREKLFF	TGTGCCAGCAGCCTTCGACAGGGGGAGCGAGAAAAACTGTTTTTT	TRBD1	TRBJ1-4	.	TRBV5-5
CAWSPQSGNTIYF	TGTGCCTGGAGTCCACAGTCAGGAAACACCATATATTTT	.	TRBJ1-3	.	TRBV30
CASSVSYGGGTDTQYF	TGTGCCAGCAGCGTAAGTTATGGGGGAGGTACAGATACGCAGTATTTT	.	TRBJ2-3	.	TRBV9
CSATHADRGIDTGELFF	TGCAGCGCCACCCACGCTGACAGGGGGATTGACACCGGGGAGCTGTTTTTT	TRBD1	TRBJ2-2	.	TRBV29-1
CASSYSNGRARTEAFF	TGTGCCAGCAGTTACTCGAATGGCAGGGCCAGGACTGAAGCTTTCTTT	.	TRBJ1-1	.	TRBV6-5
CASSFPRRVSGTDTQYF	TGTGCCAGCAGCTTCCCCCGACGGGTCTCCGGCACAGATACGCAGTATTTT	.	TRBJ2-3	.	TRBV11-2
CASSLDLSGEQYF	TGTGCCAGCAGCTTAGATCTGTCGGGCGAGCAGTACTTC	.	TRBJ2-7	once	TRBV11-2
CAISESISTQETQYF	TGTGCCATCAGTGAGTCGATAAGCACCCAAGAGACCCAGTACTTC	.	TRBJ2-5	.	TRBV10-3
CASSADRREKLFF	TGTGCCAGTAGTGCGGACAGGCGCGAAAAACTGTTTTTT	TRBD1	TRBJ1-4	.	TRBV19
CASSEGTGGTEAFF	TGTGCCAGCAGCGAGGGGACAGGGGGAACTGAAGCTTTCTTT	TRBD1	TRBJ1-1	.	TRBV5-4
CASLSGPPGDTQYF	TGCGCCAGCCTCTCCGGTCCCCCGGGGGATACGCAGTATTTT	.	TRBJ2-3	.	TRBV10-1
CSASWGSYSGANVLTF	TGCAGTGCTAGTTGGGGCAGCTACTCTGGGGCCAACGTCCTGACTTTC	.	TRBJ2-6	once	TRBV20-1
CASSADSVYGYTF	TGTGCCAGCAGCGCGGACAGCGTCTATGGCTACACCTTC	.	TRBJ1-2	.	TRBV7-9
CASRRDISGNTIYF	TGTGCCAGCAGGAGGGACATCTCTGGAAACACCATATATTTT	.	TRBJ1-3	.	TRBV6-5
CASSSDRGASGIYGYTF	TGTGCCAGCAGCTCGGACAGGGGAGCTAGTGGTATCTATGGCTACACCTTC	TRBD1	TRBJ1-2	once	TRBV5-5